This is a list of T cell receptor beta chains from one sample in a study of blood T cell repertoires in COVID-19. Assay used: immunoSEQ multiplex PCR; TCRdb lists only in-frame clones, some missing. The sample has 25,000 to 35,000 clones; roughly 85% are singletons. The material sequenced was peripheral blood. These receptors were taken from a human donor in a cohort sampled during active COVID-19. Both conserved end residues are part of each CDR3. The order of the fields is J gene, D gene, clone size, V gene, CDR3 protein, CDR3 DNA. The D gene is left open where the match is weak. For some rows the clone size is stated as once, few or many, or as a class when expanded; others skip it.

TRBJ1-2 | NA | NA | TRBV5-5 | CASSLSQGTVYGYTF | TGTGCCAGCAGCCTGTCGCAAGGTACAGTCTATGGCTACACCTTC
TRBJ2-3 | TRBD2 | NA | TRBV6-2/TRBV6-3 | CASSRRLAVVSTDTQYF | TGTGCCAGCAGCAGGAGACTAGCGGTGGTTAGCACAGATACGCAGTATTTT
TRBJ2-1 | TRBD2 | NA | TRBV3-1/TRBV3-2 | CASSQRTRGNEQFF | TGTGCCAGCAGCCAACGGACTAGGGGCAATGAGCAGTTCTTC
TRBJ2-3 | TRBD1 | NA | TRBV7-3 | CASSWDRGKGTQYF | TGTGCCAGCAGCTGGGACAGGGGCAAGGGTACGCAGTATTTT
TRBJ1-1 | NA | NA | TRBV6-2/TRBV6-3 | CASSYKAWRGNTEAFF | TGTGCCAGCAGTTACAAGGCGTGGAGGGGGAACACTGAAGCTTTCTTT
TRBJ2-7 | NA | NA | TRBV4-2 | CASSPLQGSSSYEQYF | TGTGCCAGCAGCCCCCTTCAGGGCAGCAGCTCCTACGAGCAGTACTTC
TRBJ2-2 | NA | NA | TRBV5-6 | CASDQEAGTGELFF | TGTGCCAGCGACCAGGAGGCCGGCACCGGGGAGCTGTTTTTT
TRBJ1-1 | NA | NA | TRBV18 | CASSPLLTEAFF | TGTGCCAGCTCACCTCTCCTCACTGAAGCTTTCTTT
TRBJ2-2 | NA | NA | TRBV4-2 | CASSHPNTGELFF | TGTGCCAGCAGCCACCCTAACACCGGGGAGCTGTTTTTT
TRBJ2-4 | NA | once | TRBV11-3 | CASSPLDAKNIQYF | TGTGCCAGCAGCCCCCTAGATGCCAAAAACATTCAGTACTTC
TRBJ1-6 | TRBD1 | NA | TRBV10-3 | CAITGQGYSPLHF | TGTGCCATAACGGGACAGGGGTATTCACCCCTCCACTTT
TRBJ2-2 | NA | few | TRBV7-9 | CASSLQGRTGELFF | TGTGCCAGCAGCTTACAGGGGCGGACCGGGGAGCTGTTTTTT
TRBJ1-6 | NA | NA | TRBV5-6 | CASSLTSRSPLHF | TGTGCCAGCAGCTTAACCTCTAGGTCACCCCTCCACTTT
TRBJ1-5 | NA | NA | TRBV19 | CASSIGTVHFNQPQHF | TGTGCCAGTAGTATAGGGACAGTGCACTTCAATCAGCCCCAGCATTTT
TRBJ2-5 | NA | NA | TRBV4-2 | CASSQSSGYQETQYF | TGTGCCAGCAGCCAATCCAGCGGATACCAAGAGACCCAGTACTTC
TRBJ2-1 | TRBD2 | NA | TRBV7-2 | CASSPAGGHHEQFF | TGTGCCAGCAGCCCAGCGGGGGGGCATCATGAGCAGTTCTTC
TRBJ2-7 | NA | NA | TRBV19 | CASSAYHGGYEQYF | TGTGCCAGTAGTGCCTACCATGGTGGCTACGAGCAGTACTTC